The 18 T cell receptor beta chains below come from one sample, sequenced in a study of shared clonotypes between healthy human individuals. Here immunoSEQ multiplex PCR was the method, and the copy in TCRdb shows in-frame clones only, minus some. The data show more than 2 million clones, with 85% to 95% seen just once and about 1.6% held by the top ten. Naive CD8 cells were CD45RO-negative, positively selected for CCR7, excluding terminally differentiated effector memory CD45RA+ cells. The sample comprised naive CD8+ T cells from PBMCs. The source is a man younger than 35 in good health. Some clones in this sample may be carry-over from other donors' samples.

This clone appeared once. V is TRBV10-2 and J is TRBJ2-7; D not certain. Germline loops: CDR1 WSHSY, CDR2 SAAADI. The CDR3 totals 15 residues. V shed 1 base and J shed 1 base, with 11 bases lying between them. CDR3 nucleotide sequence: TGCGCCAGCAGTGAGTTTTCCGGGCCGTCCTACGAGCAGTACTTC. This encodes CASSEFSGPSYEQYF.

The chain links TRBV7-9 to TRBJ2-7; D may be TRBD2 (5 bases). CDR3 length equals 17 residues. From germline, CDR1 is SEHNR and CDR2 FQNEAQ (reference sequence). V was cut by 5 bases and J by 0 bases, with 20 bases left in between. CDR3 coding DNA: TGTGCCAGCAGCCCACTTGAGGGCAGCTCAAGCTCCTACGAGCAGTACTTC. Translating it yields CASSPLEGSSSSYEQYF. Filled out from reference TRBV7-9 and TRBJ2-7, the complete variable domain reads DTGVSQNPRHKITKRGQNVTFRCDPISEHNRLYWYRQTLGQGPEFLTYFQNEAQLEKSRLLSDRFSAERPKGSFSTLEIQRTEQGDSAMYLCASSPLEGSSSSYEQYFGPGTRLTVT.

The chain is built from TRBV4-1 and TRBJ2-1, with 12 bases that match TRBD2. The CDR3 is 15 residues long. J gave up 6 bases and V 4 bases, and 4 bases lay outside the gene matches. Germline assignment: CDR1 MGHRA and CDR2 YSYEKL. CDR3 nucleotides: TGCGCCAGCAGCCTAAGGACTAGCGGGGTCAATGAGCAGTTCTTC. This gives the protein CASSLRTSGVNEQFF.

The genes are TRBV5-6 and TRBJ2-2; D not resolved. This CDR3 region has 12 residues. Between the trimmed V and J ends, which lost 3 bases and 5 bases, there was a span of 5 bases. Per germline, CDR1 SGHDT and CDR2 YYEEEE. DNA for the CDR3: TGTGCCAGCAGCTGGCATACCGGGGAGCTGTTTTTT. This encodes CASSWHTGELFF.

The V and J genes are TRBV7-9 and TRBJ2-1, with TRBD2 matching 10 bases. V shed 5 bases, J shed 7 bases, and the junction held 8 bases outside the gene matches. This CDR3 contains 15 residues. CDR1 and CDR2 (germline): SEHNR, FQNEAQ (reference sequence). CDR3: CASSHPGTSANEQFF. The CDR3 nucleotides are TGTGCCAGCAGCCATCCCGGGACTAGCGCGAATGAGCAGTTCTTC.

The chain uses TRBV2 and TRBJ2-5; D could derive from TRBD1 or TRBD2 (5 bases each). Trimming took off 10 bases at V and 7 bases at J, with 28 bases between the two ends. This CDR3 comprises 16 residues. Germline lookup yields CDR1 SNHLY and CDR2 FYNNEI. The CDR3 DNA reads TGTGCCACCACGGGAAGGGGTAGCGCCATGATCGGGACCCAGTACTTC. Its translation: CATTGRGSAMIGTQYF.

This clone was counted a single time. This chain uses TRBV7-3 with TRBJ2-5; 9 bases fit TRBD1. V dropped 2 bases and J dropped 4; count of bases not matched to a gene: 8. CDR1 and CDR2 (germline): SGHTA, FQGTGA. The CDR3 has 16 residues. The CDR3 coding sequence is TGTGCCAGCAGCTTAGTCGGGACAGGGATGGGAGAGACCCAGTACTTC. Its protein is CASSLVGTGMGETQYF.

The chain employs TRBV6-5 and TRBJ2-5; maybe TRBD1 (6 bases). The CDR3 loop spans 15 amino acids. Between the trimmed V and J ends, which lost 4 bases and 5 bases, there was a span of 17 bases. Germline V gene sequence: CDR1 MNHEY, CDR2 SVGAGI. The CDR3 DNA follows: TGTGCCAGCAGTTCCCACATTGGGGGCGGGGAGACCCAGTACTTC. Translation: CASSSHIGGGETQYF.

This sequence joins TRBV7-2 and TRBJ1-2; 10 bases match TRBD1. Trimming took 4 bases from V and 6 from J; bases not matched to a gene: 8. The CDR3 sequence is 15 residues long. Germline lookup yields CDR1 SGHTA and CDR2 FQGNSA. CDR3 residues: CASSSLRQGADGYTF. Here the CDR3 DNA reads TGTGCCAGCAGCTCACTCCGACAGGGGGCGGATGGCTACACCTTC.

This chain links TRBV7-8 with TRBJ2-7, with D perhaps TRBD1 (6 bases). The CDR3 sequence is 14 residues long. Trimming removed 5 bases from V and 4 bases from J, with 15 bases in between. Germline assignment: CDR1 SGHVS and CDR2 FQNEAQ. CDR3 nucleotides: TGTGCCAGCAGCCAAGACAGGTTTAGGTACGAGCAGTACTTC. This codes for CASSQDRFRYEQYF.

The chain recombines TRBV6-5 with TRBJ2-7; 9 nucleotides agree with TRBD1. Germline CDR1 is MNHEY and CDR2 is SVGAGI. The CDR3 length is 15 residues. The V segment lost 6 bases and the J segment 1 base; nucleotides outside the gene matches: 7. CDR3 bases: TGTGCCAGCAGACCCCGCGGGACAGGGTCCTACGAGCAGTACTTC. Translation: CASRPRGTGSYEQYF.

The CDR3 is CASSIDHRSRTEAFF. The CDR3 nucleotides read TGTGCCAGTAGTATAGATCACCGGTCCAGGACTGAAGCTTTCTTT. V gene TRBV19 combines with J gene TRBJ1-1; D ambiguous. CDR3 length: 15 residues. V lost 0 bases, J lost 5 bases, and 13 bases lay in between. Germline lookup yields CDR1 LNHDA and CDR2 SQIVND (reference sequence).

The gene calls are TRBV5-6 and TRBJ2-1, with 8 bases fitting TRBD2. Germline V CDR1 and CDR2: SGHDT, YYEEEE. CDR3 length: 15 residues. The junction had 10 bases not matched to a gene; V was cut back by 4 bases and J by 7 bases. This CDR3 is CASSHSGSRGNEQFF. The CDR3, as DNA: TGTGCCAGCAGCCACAGCGGGAGTCGGGGAAATGAGCAGTTCTTC.

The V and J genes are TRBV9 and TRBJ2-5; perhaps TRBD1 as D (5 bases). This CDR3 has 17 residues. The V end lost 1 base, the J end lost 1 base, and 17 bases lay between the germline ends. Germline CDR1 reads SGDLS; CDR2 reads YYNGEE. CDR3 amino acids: CASSVPDGRRGQETQYF. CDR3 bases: TGTGCCAGCAGCGTACCTGATGGGCGAAGGGGCCAAGAGACCCAGTACTTC.

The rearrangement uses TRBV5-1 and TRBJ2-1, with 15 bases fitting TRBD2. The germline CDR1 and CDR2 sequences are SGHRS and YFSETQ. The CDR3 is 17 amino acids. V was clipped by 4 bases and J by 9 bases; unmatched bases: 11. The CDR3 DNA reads TGCGCCAGCAGCCAACCTCGGGGGACTAGCGGGAGGATTGAGCAGTTCTTC. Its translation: CASSQPRGTSGRIEQFF.

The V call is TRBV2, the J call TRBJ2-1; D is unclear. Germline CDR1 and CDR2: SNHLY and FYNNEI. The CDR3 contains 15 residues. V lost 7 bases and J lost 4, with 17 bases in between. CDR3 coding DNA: TGTGCCAGCACTGATATTCTGGCTAAGTACAATGAGCAGTTCTTC. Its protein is CASTDILAKYNEQFF.

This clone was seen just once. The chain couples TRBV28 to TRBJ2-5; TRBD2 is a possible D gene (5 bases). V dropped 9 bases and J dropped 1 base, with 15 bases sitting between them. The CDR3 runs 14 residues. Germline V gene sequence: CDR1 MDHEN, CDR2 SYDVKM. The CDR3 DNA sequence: TGTGCCAGTAGTGGAGCTGGGAGCCAAGAGACCCAGTACTTC. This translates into CASSGAGSQETQYF.

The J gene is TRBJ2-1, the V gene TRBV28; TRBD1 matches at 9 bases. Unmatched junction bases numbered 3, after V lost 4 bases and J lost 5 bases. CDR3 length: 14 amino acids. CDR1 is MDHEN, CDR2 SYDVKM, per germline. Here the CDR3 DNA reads TGTGCCAGCAGTTCCGACAGGGGGGACAATGAGCAGTTCTTC. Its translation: CASSSDRGDNEQFF. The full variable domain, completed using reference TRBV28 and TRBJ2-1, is DVKVTQSSRYLVKRTGEKVFLECVQDMDHENMFWYRQDPGLGLRLIYFSYDVKMKEKGDIPEGYSVSREKKERFSLILESASTNQTSMYLCASSSDRGDNEQFFGPGTRLTVL.